What follows are 5 T cell receptor beta chains derived from one specimen sequenced in a study of regulatory dendritic cells for organ transplantation. Allogeneic regulatory or mature dendritic cells were co-cultured for less than six days with CFSE-labeled sorted T cells at 1:10. Generated by immunoSEQ multiplex PCR, the TCRdb table keeps only in-frame clones and is missing some. This table has 20,000 or so clones, around 85% appearing once. No antigen is known for these receptors. Input material: memory CD4+ T cells from blood cultured with regulatory dendritic cells. Subset indicated: CD45RO+ memory T cells. These receptors originate from a human donor in good health.

The chain joins TRBV5-6 to TRBJ1-2; D possibly corresponds to TRBD1 (6 bases). CDR3 length equals 15 residues. Per germline, CDR1 SGHDT and CDR2 YYEEEE. The germline V and J ends were trimmed by 2 bases and 2 bases, with 13 bases remaining between them. The CDR3 coding sequence is TGTGCCAGCAGCTTCTACAGGGTCGCCAACTATGGCTACACCTTC. Translation: CASSFYRVANYGYTF.

The chain joins TRBV7-2 to TRBJ1-6; D may be TRBD1 (5 bases). There are 16 residues in the CDR3. Trimming took off 5 bases at V and 6 bases at J, with 17 bases between the two ends. From germline, CDR1 is SGHTA and CDR2 FQGNSA. In nucleotides, the CDR3 is TGTGCCAGCAGCGCAACGGGACTTCGAAGTAATTCACCCCTCCACTTT. Its translation is CASSATGLRSNSPLHF.

The CDR3 DNA reads TGTGCCAGCAGATCCGGGACAGGGACCACCGGGGAGCTGTTTTTT. Translating it yields CASRSGTGTTGELFF. The chain employs TRBV2 and TRBJ2-2, with TRBD1 identical over 9 bases. J lost 4 bases, V lost 6 bases, and 6 bases had no gene match. CDR1 and CDR2 (germline): SNHLY, FYNNEI. The CDR3 runs to 15 residues.

This rearrangement joins TRBV7-3 to TRBJ2-1; TRBD1 agrees at 7 bases. The CDR3 length is 11 residues. V shed 5 bases and J 10 bases; nucleotides not matched to a gene: 2. Germline CDR1 is SGHTA and CDR2 is FQGTGA. This CDR3 is CASSLQGEQFF. CDR3 coding DNA: TGTGCCAGCAGCCTACAGGGGGAGCAGTTCTTC.

This sequence joins TRBV7-2 and TRBJ1-2; tentative D call: TRBD1 (5 bases). Trimming took 2 bases from V and 1 from J, leaving 5 bases between them. This CDR3 has 13 amino acids. Per the germline V gene, CDR1 is SGHTA and CDR2 is FQGNSA. The CDR3 region is CASSLRGNYGYTF. Here the CDR3 DNA reads TGTGCCAGCAGCTTAAGGGGTAACTATGGCTACACCTTC.